The 6 T cell receptor beta chains below come from one sample, sequenced in a study of OX40 agonist ivuxolimab in advanced cancers. TCRdb's table, derived via immunoSEQ multiplex PCR, lists solely in-frame clones and lacks some. Altogether under 100,000 clones are present, roughly 89% being singletons, with the ten largest covering approximately 0.35%. Sample: CD4+ or CD8+ T cells sorted from blood, taken in a trial of the OX40 agonist ivuxolimab. Source of these receptors: an adult with an advanced solid tumor such as melanoma, head and neck, liver or kidney cancer.

This rearrangement joins TRBV7-2 to TRBJ2-7, with D tentatively TRBD2 (5 bases). The length of the CDR3 is 12 residues. Trimming removed 3 bases at V and 5 bases at J, with 8 bases between. Per germline, CDR1 SGHTA and CDR2 FQGNSA. Written as DNA, the CDR3 is TGTGCCAGCAGCTTGAGAGGGCACGAGCAGTACTTC. It is translated as CASSLRGHEQYF.

V and J are TRBV30 and TRBJ1-1; tentatively, D is TRBD1 (6 bases). The V gene lost 2 bases and the J gene lost 2 bases, with 18 bases spanning the gap. Germline lookup yields CDR1 GTSNPN and CDR2 SVGIG (reference sequence). This CDR3 has 16 amino acids. The DNA of the CDR3 is TGTGCCTGGAGTCTGTTCAGCACAGGGTTCAACACTGAAGCTTTCTTT. Translating gives CAWSLFSTGFNTEAFF.

The chain uses TRBV28 and TRBJ2-3; possible D gene TRBD1, 6 bases. Germline V CDR1 and CDR2: MDHEN, SYDVKM. With 7 bases removed from V and 0 bases from J, the gap between germline ends came to 17 bases. This CDR3 spans 16 amino acids. The CDR3 protein is CASKTSHRDSTDTQYF. DNA of the CDR3: TGTGCCAGCAAGACAAGCCACAGGGATAGCACAGATACGCAGTATTTT.

V gene TRBV14 combines with J gene TRBJ2-3; D ambiguous. This CDR3 comprises 15 residues. Germline values: CDR1 SGHDN, CDR2 FVKESK. V lost 0 bases and J lost 1, with 8 bases in between. CDR3 sequence reads: CASSQELGRTDTQYF. The CDR3 DNA reads TGTGCCAGCAGCCAAGAGCTGGGCCGCACAGATACGCAGTATTTT.

This clone was detected only once. This rearrangement joins TRBV2 to TRBJ1-1; D not resolved. Trimming removed 1 base from V and 1 base from J, with 7 bases in between. Germline V gives CDR1 SNHLY, CDR2 FYNNEI. The CDR3 covers 14 residues. This CDR3 reads CASSEGMGNTEAFF. The CDR3 DNA sequence: TGTGCCAGCAGTGAAGGGATGGGGAACACTGAAGCTTTCTTT.

V usage is TRBV10-1 and J usage is TRBJ1-5, with no clear D. Trimming stripped 4 bases from V and 4 bases from J, with 20 bases between. The CDR3 runs to 17 residues. Germline assignment: CDR1 WNHNN and CDR2 SYGVQD (reference sequence). The CDR3 DNA sequence: TGCGCCAGCAGTGGGATGGGAATCGGATTCGGGAATCAGCCCCAGCATTTT. Encoded protein: CASSGMGIGFGNQPQHF.